This TCR beta chain was sequenced in a study of cytomegalovirus exposure and HLA in healthy donors. Study-wide points: DRB1 showed the most TCR associations and HLA-C the fewest in a later analysis, as rates varied by HLA locus. TCR sequences were mostly rare, though some public TCRs occurred in many donors. CMV antigen specificity was confirmed in vitro for a few CMV-associated chains. The investigators catalogued 164 TCR beta chains as cytomegalovirus-associated.

As for this clone: Its matching antigen is unknown.

Primers included in the PCR were 60 Vbeta and 13 Jbeta primers. Only in-frame clones appear in the TCRdb table, and some are missing; sequencing was by immunoSEQ multiplex PCR. The repertoire holds around 110,000 clones, with 70% to 85% as singletons. Trimming cost V 3 bases and J 5 bases; bases outside gene matches: 7. The CDR3 consists of 15 residues. The germline V gene has CDR1 LNHNV and CDR2 YYDKDF (reference sequence). The chain carries TRBV15 and TRBJ1-5; 7 positions agree with TRBD1. The TCR comes from a male donor in good health and CMV-seronegative. What was sequenced was PBMCs. CDR3 DNA: TGTGCCACCAGCAGGCAGACAGGGCCCCATCAGCCCCAGCATTTT. It is translated as CATSRQTGPHQPQHF. The full variable domain, rest sourced from reference TRBV15 and TRBJ1-5, is DAMVIQNPRYQVTQFGKPVTLSCSQTLNHNVMYWYQQKSSQAPKLLFHYYDKDFNNEADTPDNFQSRRPNTSFCFLDIRSPGLGDTAMYLCATSRQTGPHQPQHFGDGTRLSIL.